The 9 T cell receptor beta chains below all came from one sample that was sequenced in a study of T cell changes during pregnancy in multiple sclerosis (dated 2019 in TCRdb). Libraries came from the immunoSEQ multiplex PCR assay. TCRdb provides this immuneACCESS table in a form limited to in-frame rearrangements. Some clones are lacking; in checked studies, under half of them reflect an unresolved V gene, and why the rest are absent is not known. In this sample the table shows more than 30,000 clones, 75% to 90% of which occur a single time. The top ten hold almost 6.5% of the sample. Sequences were derived from CD8+ T cells from peripheral blood mononuclear cells, sampled in the second trimester of pregnancy. The receptors here all came from a female donor with multiple sclerosis, enrolled in a pregnancy study.

This sequence joins TRBV21-1 and TRBJ2-1; the table gives TRBD2 as D, unverified against the DNA. TRBV21-1 is a listed pseudogene. CDR3 length: 13 residues. The DNA for the CDR3 is TGTGCCAGCAGTTTAGCGGGGAACAATGAGCAGTTCTTC. Its protein product is CASSLAGNNEQFF.

The genes are TRBV7-6 and TRBJ2-7; TRBD1 matches 9 bases. The V segment lost 4 bases and the J segment 3 bases; nucleotides outside the gene matches: 4. Looked up from germline, CDR1 is SGHVS and CDR2 is FNYEAQ. The CDR3 spans 14 residues. CDR3 coding DNA: TGTGCCAGCAGCTCTGGACAGGGGCGCTACGAGCAGTACTTC. As protein: CASSSGQGRYEQYF.

The genes are TRBV6-1 and TRBJ2-7; 9 positions match TRBD2. Trimming took 2 bases from V and 6 from J; bases not matched to a gene: 8. From germline, CDR1 is MNHNS and CDR2 SASEGT. The CDR3 loop spans 15 amino acids. CDR3 nucleotides: TGTGCCAGCAGTGAATTGCTTGCGGGAGGGGGCGAGCAGTACTTC. Residues: CASSELLAGGGEQYF.

V and J are TRBV15 and TRBJ2-7; D is ambiguous. Germline CDR1 reads LNHNV; CDR2 reads YYDKDF (reference sequence). The CDR3 totals 13 residues. The V end was cut by 4 bases, the J end by 6 bases, with 13 bases between. The CDR3 DNA follows: TGTGCCACCAGCATGGGCGTGGGTGGCGAGCAGTACTTC. It specifies CATSMGVGGEQYF.

This clone rates as medium-sized. The CDR3 DNA follows: TGTGCCAGCAGTGAGGGGACAGGGACCAATGAGCAGTTCTTC. This codes for CASSEGTGTNEQFF. The chain joins TRBV6-4 to TRBJ2-1; 9 bases align to TRBD1. Germline V CDR1 and CDR2: MRHNA, SNTAGT. This CDR3 spans 14 amino acids. V lost 3 bases and J lost 6; bases outside the gene matches: 3.

J is TRBJ2-5 and V is TRBV19; D possibly corresponds to TRBD1 (6 bases). The CDR3 has 13 amino acids. Trimming pared 2 bases from V and 5 bases from J, leaving 9 bases between. Germline V gene sequence: CDR1 LNHDA, CDR2 SQIVND (reference sequence). The CDR3 spells CASSIYREETQYF. The CDR3 region has the DNA TGTGCCAGTAGTATATACAGGGAGGAGACCCAGTACTTC. Variable domain in full (rest from reference TRBV19 and TRBJ2-5): DGGITQSPKYLFRKEGQNVTLSCEQNLNHDAMYWYRQDPGQGLRLIYYSQIVNDFQKGDIAEGYSVSREKKESFPLTVTSAQKNPTAFYLCASSIYREETQYFGPGTRLLVL.

This sequence joins TRBV29-1 and TRBJ2-5; 11 bases match TRBD2. CDR1 SQVTM and CDR2 ANQGSEA come from the germline V gene. Trimming cost V 0 bases and J 1 base; bases outside gene matches: 7. CDR3 length equals 17 residues. The CDR3 DNA reads as TGCAGCGTTGAAGATGGGGGGACTAGCGGCTTCCAAGAGACCCAGTACTTC. Encoded protein: CSVEDGGTSGFQETQYF.

V and J are TRBV4-2 and TRBJ2-7; no clear D. Per the germline V gene, CDR1 is LGHNA and CDR2 is YNFKEQ. This CDR3 region has 13 residues. Trimming cost V 1 base and J 3 bases, with 7 bases left between them. The CDR3 DNA is TGTGCCAGCAGCCAAGCCGTGAGCTACGAGCAGTACTTC. This sequence encodes CASSQAVSYEQYF.

The CDR3 is CASSLDRTSGRSTGELFF. CDR3 in DNA: TGTGCCAGCAGCTTAGATAGGACTAGCGGGAGGTCTACCGGGGAGCTGTTTTTT. This sequence joins TRBV7-9 and TRBJ2-2, with 14 bases matching TRBD2. Germline values: CDR1 SEHNR, CDR2 FQNEAQ (reference sequence). There are 18 residues in the CDR3. J lost 5 bases, V lost 1 base, and 6 bases had no gene match.